The TCR beta chain described here comes from a study of blood T cell repertoires in COVID-19. Study details: Material from acute and convalescent COVID-19 was sourced from the United States, Italy and Spain. PBMCs, B-cell-depleted T cells, or T cells provided the cDNA or gDNA that made up the material.

The V end lost 2 bases, the J end lost 2 bases, and 12 bases lay between the germline ends. The germline CDR1 and CDR2 sequences are KGHSH and LQKENI. The CDR3 loop spans 16 amino acids. TCRdb keeps only in-frame clones here, not all; method: immunoSEQ multiplex PCR. This table has roughly 64,000 clones, more than 75% appearing once. J is TRBJ1-4 and V is TRBV18; a weak D match, TRBD1 (6 bases). Sequenced: peripheral blood. The sequence came from a man in his 60s with COVID-19, enrolled during active disease. DNA for the CDR3: TGTGCCAGCTCACCATCCGTCAGGGGCACTAATGAAAAACTGTTTTTT. The encoded protein is CASSPSVRGTNEKLFF.